A single sample is the source of the 3 T cell receptor beta chains below, sequenced in a study of shared clonotypes between healthy human individuals. Assay: immunoSEQ multiplex PCR; the TCRdb copy retains only in-frame clones and omits some. The table has about 1 million clones, about 75% seen once; the top ten hold about 1.5%. Material for sequencing was memory CD4+ T cells sorted from blood. Subset indicated: CD45RA-negative fraction. These receptors were taken from a man younger than 30 in good health.

A word on this clone: Other DNA variants within this sample encode the same CDR3. The chain is built from TRBV14 and TRBJ2-7; 7 bases match TRBD1. The CDR3 loop spans 14 amino acids. Germline trimming cut 4 bases from V and 2 bases from J; bases unmatched to any gene: 5. In germline, CDR1 is SGHDN, CDR2 FVKESK. CDR3 coding DNA: TGTGCCAGCAGCCCCCGACAGGGAGCCTACGAGCAGTACTTC. This encodes CASSPRQGAYEQYF.

The chain employs TRBV29-1 and TRBJ1-5; the D is unclear. Germline V lookup: CDR1 SQVTM, CDR2 ANQGSEA. The CDR3 is made up of 14 amino acids. The V gene lost 4 bases and the J gene lost 7 bases, with 17 bases spanning the gap. The CDR3 region is CSVVVLGSGQPQHF. CDR3 DNA sequence: TGCAGCGTTGTAGTTCTAGGGTCCGGGCAGCCCCAGCATTTT.

There are a few counts of this clone. The chain uses TRBV7-3 and TRBJ1-5; D is uncertain. Trimming stripped 8 bases from V and 0 bases from J, with 8 bases between. CDR3 length: 13 residues. Looked up from germline, CDR1 is SGHTA and CDR2 is FQGTGA. Here the CDR3 reads CASARDSNQPQHF. The CDR3 nucleotides are TGTGCCAGCGCCCGGGATAGCAATCAGCCCCAGCATTTT.